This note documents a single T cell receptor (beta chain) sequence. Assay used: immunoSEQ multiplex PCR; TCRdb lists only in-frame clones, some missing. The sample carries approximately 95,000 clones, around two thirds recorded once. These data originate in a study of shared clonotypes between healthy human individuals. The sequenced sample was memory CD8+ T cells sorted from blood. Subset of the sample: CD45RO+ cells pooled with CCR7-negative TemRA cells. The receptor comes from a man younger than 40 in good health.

The CDR3: CASSLVTGMGTDTQYF. DNA for the CDR3: TGTGCCAGCAGCTTGGTGACAGGGATGGGGACAGATACGCAGTATTTT. The V gene is TRBV5-4, the J gene TRBJ2-3; TRBD1 matches at 7 bases. There are 16 residues in the CDR3. The V segment lost 0 bases and the J segment 3 bases; nucleotides outside the gene matches: 7. The germline CDR1 and CDR2 sequences are SGHNT and YYREEE (reference sequence).